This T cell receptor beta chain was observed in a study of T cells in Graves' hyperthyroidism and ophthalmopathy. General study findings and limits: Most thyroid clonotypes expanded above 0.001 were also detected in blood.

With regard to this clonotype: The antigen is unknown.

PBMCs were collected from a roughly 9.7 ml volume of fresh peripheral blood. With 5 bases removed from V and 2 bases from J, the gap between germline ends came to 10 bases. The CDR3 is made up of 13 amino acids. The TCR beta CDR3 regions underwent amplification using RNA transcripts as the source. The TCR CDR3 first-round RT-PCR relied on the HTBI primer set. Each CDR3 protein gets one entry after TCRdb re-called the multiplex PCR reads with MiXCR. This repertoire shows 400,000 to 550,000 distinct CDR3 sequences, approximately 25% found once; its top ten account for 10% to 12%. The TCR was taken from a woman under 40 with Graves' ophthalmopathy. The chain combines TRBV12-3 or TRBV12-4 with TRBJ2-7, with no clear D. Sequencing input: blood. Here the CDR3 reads CASSGIFAYEQYF. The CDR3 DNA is TGTGCCAGCAGTGGGATTTTCGCCTACGAGCAGTACTTC.